Listed below are T cell receptor beta chains from one sample, sequenced in a study of blood T cells in healthy people across ages. Via MiXCR, TCRdb re-called the 5' RACE reads, giving one row per CDR3 protein. Of hundreds of thousands of distinct CDR3 sequences listed, 50% to 65% are singletons. Sequencing input: blood. These receptors originate from a man older than 75 in good health. The CDR3 runs from the conserved cysteine through the conserved F or W. The order of the fields is clone size, CDR3 length, D gene, V gene, J gene, CDR3 protein, CDR3 DNA. D genes are given only for firm matches. For some rows the clone size is stated as once, few or many, or as a class when expanded; others skip it.

-	15	TRBD2	TRBV7-2	TRBJ2-1	CASSLGPSGYNEQFF	TGTGCCAGCAGCTTAGGGCCTAGCGGCTACAATGAGCAGTTCTTC
-	19	-	TRBV12-3/TRBV12-4	TRBJ2-1	CASRTDHLEGPSSYNEQFF	TGTGCCAGCAGAACAGACCACCTTGAGGGTCCGAGCTCCTACAATGAGCAGTTCTTC
-	14	-	TRBV29-1	TRBJ2-5	CSVEGSATQETQYF	TGCAGCGTCGAGGGTAGCGCGACACAAGAGACCCAGTACTTC
few	15	TRBD2	TRBV6-2/TRBV6-3	TRBJ2-4	CASSYEGLAGKGQYF	TGTGCCAGCAGTTACGAGGGACTAGCGGGAAAGGGGCAGTACTTC
once	15	TRBD1	TRBV14	TRBJ1-6	CASSQALDRGSPLHF	TGTGCCAGCAGCCAAGCACTGGACAGGGGTTCACCCCTCCACTTT
few	16	-	TRBV7-2	TRBJ2-1	CASALRGQVLYNEQFF	TGTGCCAGCGCTCTTAGAGGGCAGGTTCTCTACAATGAGCAGTTCTTC
few	13	TRBD1	TRBV28	TRBJ2-3	CASSLPGQDTQYF	TGTGCCAGCAGCCTCCCGGGACAGGATACGCAGTATTTT
-	13	-	TRBV20-1	TRBJ1-3	CSARKTGGNTIYF	TGCAGTGCTAGAAAAACAGGGGGAAACACCATATATTTT
few	15	TRBD1	TRBV11-2	TRBJ2-5	CASRHPGQGKETQYF	TGTGCCAGCAGACATCCGGGACAGGGAAAAGAGACCCAGTACTTC
few	14	-	TRBV7-9	TRBJ1-4	CASSPITGFGKLFF	TGTGCCAGCAGCCCAATTACAGGGTTTGGAAAACTGTTTTTT
few	10	-	TRBV20-1	TRBJ2-1	CSAIHNEQFF	TGCAGTGCTATACACAATGAGCAGTTCTTC
many	15	TRBD2	TRBV27	TRBJ2-5	CASSLLAGVGETQYF	TGTGCCAGCAGCCTACTAGCGGGAGTTGGAGAGACCCAGTACTTC
-	11	-	TRBV20-1	TRBJ1-2	CSASDNSGYTF	TGCAGTGCTAGCGACAATAGTGGCTACACCTTC
-	14	TRBD1	TRBV7-2	TRBJ2-7	CASSYDRAAYEQYF	TGTGCCAGCAGCTACGACAGGGCGGCGTACGAGCAGTACTTC
-	13	TRBD1	TRBV12-3/TRBV12-4	TRBJ2-5	CASSFRGGWEQYF	TGTGCCAGCAGTTTTCGAGGGGGCTGGGAGCAGTACTTC
-	14	TRBD2	TRBV7-2	TRBJ2-1	CASSLGASGNEQFF	TGTGCCAGCAGCTTAGGGGCTAGCGGCAATGAGCAGTTCTTC